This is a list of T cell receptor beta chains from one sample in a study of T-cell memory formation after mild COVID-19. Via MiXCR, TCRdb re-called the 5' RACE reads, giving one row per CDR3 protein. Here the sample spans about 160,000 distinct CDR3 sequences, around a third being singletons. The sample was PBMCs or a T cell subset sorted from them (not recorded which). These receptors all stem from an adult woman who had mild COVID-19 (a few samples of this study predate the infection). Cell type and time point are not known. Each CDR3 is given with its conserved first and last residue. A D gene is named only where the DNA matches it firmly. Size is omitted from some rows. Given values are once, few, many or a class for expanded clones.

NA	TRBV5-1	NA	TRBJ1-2	TGCGCCAGCAGCAGGGGACGTCTCGACTATGGCTACACCTTC	CASSRGRLDYGYTF
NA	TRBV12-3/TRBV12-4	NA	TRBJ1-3	TGTGCCAGCAGTCGAACGTCTGGAAACACCATATATTTT	CASSRTSGNTIYF
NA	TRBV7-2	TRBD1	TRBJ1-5	TGTGCCAGCAGCTCGCCACAGGGGGCTAACCAGCCCCAGCATTTT	CASSSPQGANQPQHF
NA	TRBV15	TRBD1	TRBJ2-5	TGTGCCACCAGCGATGGGACAGGACAAGAGACCCAGTACTTC	CATSDGTGQETQYF
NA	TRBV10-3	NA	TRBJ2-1	TGTGCCATCAGTGACCAAAGCGGTGTCTCCTACAATGAGCAGTTCTTC	CAISDQSGVSYNEQFF
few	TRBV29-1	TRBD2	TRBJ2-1	TGCAGCGTTGAAGAGGTAGCGGGATATGATGAGCAGTTCTTC	CSVEEVAGYDEQFF
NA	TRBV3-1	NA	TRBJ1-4	TGTGCCAGCAGCCAAGAAGGTGGAAAACTGTTTTTT	CASSQEGGKLFF
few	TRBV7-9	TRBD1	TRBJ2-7	TGTGCCAGCAGCACGCCGGGACAGGGCCACGAGCAGTACTTC	CASSTPGQGHEQYF
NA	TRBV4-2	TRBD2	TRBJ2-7	TGTGCCAGCAGCCAAGAAGTAGCGGGAGGCCGCGAGCAGTACTTC	CASSQEVAGGREQYF
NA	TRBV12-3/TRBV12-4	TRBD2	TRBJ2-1	TGTGCCAGCACCCTCGGACTAGCCCACAATGAGCAGTTCTTC	CASTLGLAHNEQFF
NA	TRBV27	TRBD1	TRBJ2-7	TGTGCCAGCAGTCCCCTGGGACAGGGTGGGCAGTACTTC	CASSPLGQGGQYF
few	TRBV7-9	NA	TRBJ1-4	TGTGCCAGCAGCGCCCGGACCTCTCGGGGCCTAAATGAAAAACTGTTTTTT	CASSARTSRGLNEKLFF
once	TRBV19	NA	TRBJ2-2	TGTGCCAGTAATTTAATTACCACCGGGGAGCTGTTTTTT	CASNLITTGELFF
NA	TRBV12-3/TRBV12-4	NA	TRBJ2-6	TGTGCCAGCCGGTGGTCGGGAGGGGCCAACGTCCTGACTTTC	CASRWSGGANVLTF
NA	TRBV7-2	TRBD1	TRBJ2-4	TGTGCCAGCAGCTTAGCGGTGGGACAGGGGCAGTACTTC	CASSLAVGQGQYF
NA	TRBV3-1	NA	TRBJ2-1	TGTGCCAGCAGCCAAGACTTGGGCAGCTACAATGAGCAGTTCTTC	CASSQDLGSYNEQFF
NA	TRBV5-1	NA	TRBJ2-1	TGCGCCAGCAGCCTGACTACCTTCAATGAGCAGTTCTTC	CASSLTTFNEQFF
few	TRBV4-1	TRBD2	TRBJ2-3	TGCGCCAGCAGCCAAGCCCTGGGAAAGCGGGGGGGATTCACAGATACGCAGTATTTT	CASSQALGKRGGFTDTQYF
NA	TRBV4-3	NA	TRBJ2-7	TGCGCCAGCAGCCAAGATCCCGACCGTGCCTACGAGCAGTACTTC	CASSQDPDRAYEQYF
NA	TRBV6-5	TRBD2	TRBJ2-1	TGTGCCAGCAGGGGGGGACTAGCGGTATACAATGAGCAGTTCTTC	CASRGGLAVYNEQFF
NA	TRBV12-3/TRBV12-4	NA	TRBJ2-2	TGTGCCAGCAGTCCCCAAAGATACACCGGGGAGCTGTTTTTT	CASSPQRYTGELFF
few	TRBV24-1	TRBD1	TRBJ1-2	TGTGCCACCAGTGATTTGAGACAGGGGACCTATGGCTACACCTTC	CATSDLRQGTYGYTF
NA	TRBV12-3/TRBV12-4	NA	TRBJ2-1	TGTGCCAGCAGGACCCCGGGCCTGGCTAGGCAGTTCTTC	CASRTPGLARQFF
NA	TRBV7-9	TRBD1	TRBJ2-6	TGTGCCAGCAGCTCGGACAGGGATTCTGGGGCCAACGTCCTGACTTTC	CASSSDRDSGANVLTF
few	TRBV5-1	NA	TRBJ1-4	TGCGCCAGCAGCTTGGCCGGGACACGGGATGAAAAACTGTTTTTT	CASSLAGTRDEKLFF
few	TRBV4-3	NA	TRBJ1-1	TGCGCCAGCAGCCGTACCAGGGTGATGAACACTGAAGCTTTCTTT	CASSRTRVMNTEAFF
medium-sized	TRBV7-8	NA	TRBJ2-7	TGTGCCAGCAGCTTTCGGCATGAGGGTACCTACGAGCAGTACTTC	CASSFRHEGTYEQYF
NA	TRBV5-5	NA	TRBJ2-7	TGTGCCAGCAGCTTAAGTCCTCCCTACGAGCAGTACTTC	CASSLSPPYEQYF
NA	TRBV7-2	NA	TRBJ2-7	TGTGCCAGCAGCCGGGACTGGGACGAGCAGTACTTC	CASSRDWDEQYF
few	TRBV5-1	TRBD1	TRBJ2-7	TGCGCCAGCAGCGCACAACCGGGACAGGCCTACGAGCAGTACTTC	CASSAQPGQAYEQYF
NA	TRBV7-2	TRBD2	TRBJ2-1	TGTGCCAGCAGCCCTTCTAGCGGGGTATACTACAATGAGCAGTTCTTC	CASSPSSGVYYNEQFF
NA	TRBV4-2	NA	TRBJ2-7	TGTGCCAGCAGCCATGATTGGGGGAGAACCTACGAGCAGTACTTC	CASSHDWGRTYEQYF
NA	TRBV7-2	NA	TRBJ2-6	TGTGCCAGCAGCTTGGGGAGCCCGCTTGGGGCCAACGTCCTGACTTTC	CASSLGSPLGANVLTF
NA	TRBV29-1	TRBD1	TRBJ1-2	TGCAGCGTTGGGGGGACAGGGACGGAGGGCTACACCTTC	CSVGGTGTEGYTF
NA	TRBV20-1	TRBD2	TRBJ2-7	TGCATTGCTAGGGGACTAGCGGGAGGGGGCTACGAGCAGTACTTC	CIARGLAGGGYEQYF